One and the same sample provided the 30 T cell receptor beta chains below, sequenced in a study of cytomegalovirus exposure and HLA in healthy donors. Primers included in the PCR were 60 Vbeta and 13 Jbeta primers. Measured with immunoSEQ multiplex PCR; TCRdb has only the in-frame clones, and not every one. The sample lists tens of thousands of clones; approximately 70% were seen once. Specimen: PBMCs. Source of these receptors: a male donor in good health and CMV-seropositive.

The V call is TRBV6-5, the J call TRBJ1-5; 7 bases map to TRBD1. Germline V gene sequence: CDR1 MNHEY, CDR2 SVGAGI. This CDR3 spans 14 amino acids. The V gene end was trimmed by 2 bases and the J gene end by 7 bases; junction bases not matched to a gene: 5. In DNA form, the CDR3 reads TGTGCCAGCAGTTACGGCGGACAGGAGCAGCCCCAGCATTTT. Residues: CASSYGGQEQPQHF.

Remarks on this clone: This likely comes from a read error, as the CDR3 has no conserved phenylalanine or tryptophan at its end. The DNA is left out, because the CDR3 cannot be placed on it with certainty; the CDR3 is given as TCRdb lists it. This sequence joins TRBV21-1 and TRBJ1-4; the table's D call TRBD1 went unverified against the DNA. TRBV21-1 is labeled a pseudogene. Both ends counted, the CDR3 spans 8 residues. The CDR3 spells CASSYQVS.

The CDR3 region is CASSPTTGFDGYTF. DNA of the CDR3: TGTGCCAGCAGCCCTACGACAGGGTTTGATGGCTACACCTTC. The V call is TRBV9, the J call TRBJ1-2, with TRBD1 matching 7 bases. V was clipped by 4 bases and J by 6 bases; unmatched bases: 9. Germline values: CDR1 SGDLS, CDR2 YYNGEE. The CDR3 extends over 14 amino acids.

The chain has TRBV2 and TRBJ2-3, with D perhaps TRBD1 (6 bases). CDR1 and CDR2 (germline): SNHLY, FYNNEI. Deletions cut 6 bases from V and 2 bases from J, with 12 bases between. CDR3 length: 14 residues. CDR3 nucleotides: TGTGCCAGCAGGGGGGCGTACTACACAGATACGCAGTATTTT. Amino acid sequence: CASRGAYYTDTQYF.

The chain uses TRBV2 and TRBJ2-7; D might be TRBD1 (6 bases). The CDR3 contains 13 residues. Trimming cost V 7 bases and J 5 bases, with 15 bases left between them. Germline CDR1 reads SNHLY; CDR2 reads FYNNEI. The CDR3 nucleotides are TGTGCCAGCACGGGCAGGGGAACGGACGAGCAGTACTTC. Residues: CASTGRGTDEQYF.

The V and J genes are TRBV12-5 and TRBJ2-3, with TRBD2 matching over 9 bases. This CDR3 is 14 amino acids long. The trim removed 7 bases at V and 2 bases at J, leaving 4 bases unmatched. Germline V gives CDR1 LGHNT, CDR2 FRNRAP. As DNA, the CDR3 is TGTGCTAGTGTTGGGACTAGCTACACAGATACGCAGTATTTT. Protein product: CASVGTSYTDTQYF. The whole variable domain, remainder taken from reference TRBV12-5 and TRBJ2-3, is DARVTQTPRHKVTEMGQEVTMRCQPILGHNTVFWYRQTMMQGLELLAYFRNRAPLDDSGMPKDRFSAEMPDATLATLKIQPSEPRDSAVYFCASVGTSYTDTQYFGPGTRLTVL.

The CDR3 nucleotides read TGTGCCAGCAGTTACTCGTTCCTAGCGGGTCGGTTCTTC. It encodes CASSYSFLAGRFF. The chain couples TRBV6-5 to TRBJ2-1; TRBD2 matches 8 bases. J gave up 15 bases and V 0 bases, and 7 bases lay outside the gene matches. Germline V gene lookup returns CDR1 MNHEY and CDR2 SVGAGI. This CDR3 region has 13 residues.

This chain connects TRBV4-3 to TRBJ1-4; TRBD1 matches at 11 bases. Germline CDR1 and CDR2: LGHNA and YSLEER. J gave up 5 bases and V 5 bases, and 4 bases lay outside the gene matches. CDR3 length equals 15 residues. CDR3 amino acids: CASSTGQGANEKLFF. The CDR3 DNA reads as TGCGCCAGCAGCACCGGACAGGGGGCGAATGAAAAACTGTTTTTT.

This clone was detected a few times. CDR3 DNA sequence: TGTGCCAGTAGTACGGCGGGGACAGGATTTGTTGGGGTGAAGGATACGCAGTATTTT. It yields the protein CASSTAGTGFVGVKDTQYF. V gene TRBV19 combines with J gene TRBJ2-3, with 8 bases fitting TRBD1. Trimming took 4 bases from V and 6 from J; bases not matched to a gene: 21. The CDR3 sequence is 19 residues long. The V gene's germline CDR1 is LNHDA and CDR2 SQIVND (reference sequence). The whole variable domain, remainder taken from reference TRBV19 and TRBJ2-3, is DGGITQSPKYLFRKEGQNVTLSCEQNLNHDAMYWYRQDPGQGLRLIYYSQIVNDFQKGDIAEGYSVSREKKESFPLTVTSAQKNPTAFYLCASSTAGTGFVGVKDTQYFGPGTRLTVL.

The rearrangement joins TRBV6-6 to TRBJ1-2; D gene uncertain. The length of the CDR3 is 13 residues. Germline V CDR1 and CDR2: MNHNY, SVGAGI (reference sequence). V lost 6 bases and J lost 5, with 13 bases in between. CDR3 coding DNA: TGTGCCAGCAGCCCCGGGAGTGTATATGGCTACACCTTC. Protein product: CASSPGSVYGYTF.

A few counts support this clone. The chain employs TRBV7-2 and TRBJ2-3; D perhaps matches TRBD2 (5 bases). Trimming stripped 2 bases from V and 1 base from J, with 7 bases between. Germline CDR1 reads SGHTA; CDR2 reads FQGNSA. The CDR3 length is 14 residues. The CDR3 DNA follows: TGTGCCAGCAGCTTAAACGGGGGCACAGATACGCAGTATTTT. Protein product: CASSLNGGTDTQYF.

CDR3 nucleotide sequence: TGTGCCATCAGTGATGGTGGGACAGGGGGCTACGAGCAGTACTTC. It specifies CAISDGGTGGYEQYF. V gene TRBV10-3 combines with J gene TRBJ2-7; 11 bases match TRBD1. Looked up from germline, CDR1 is ENHRY and CDR2 is SYGVKD. The V gene end was trimmed by 3 bases and the J gene end by 3 bases; junction bases not matched to a gene: 4. The length of the CDR3 is 15 residues.

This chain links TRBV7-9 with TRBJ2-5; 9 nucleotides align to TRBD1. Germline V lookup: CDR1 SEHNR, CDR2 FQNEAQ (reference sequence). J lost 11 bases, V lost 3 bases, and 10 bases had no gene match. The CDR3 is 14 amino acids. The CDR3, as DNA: TGTGCCAGCAGCTTGGGACAGGGTTCACGGGAGCAGTACTTC. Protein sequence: CASSLGQGSREQYF.

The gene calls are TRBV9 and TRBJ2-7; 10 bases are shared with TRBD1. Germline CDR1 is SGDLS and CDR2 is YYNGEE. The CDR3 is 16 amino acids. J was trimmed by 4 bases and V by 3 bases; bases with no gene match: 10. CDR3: CASSENRDRGAYEQYF. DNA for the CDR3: TGTGCCAGCAGCGAAAACCGGGACAGGGGTGCGTACGAGCAGTACTTC.

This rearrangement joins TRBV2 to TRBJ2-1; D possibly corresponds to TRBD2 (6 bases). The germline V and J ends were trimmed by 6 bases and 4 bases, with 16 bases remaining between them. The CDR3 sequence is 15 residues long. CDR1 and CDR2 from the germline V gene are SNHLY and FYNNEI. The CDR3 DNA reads TGTGCCAGCAGCACACCCCGAGGAGGGTACAATGAGCAGTTCTTC. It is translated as CASSTPRGGYNEQFF. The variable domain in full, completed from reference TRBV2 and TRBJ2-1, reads EPEVTQTPSHQVTQMGQEVILRCVPISNHLYFYWYRQILGQKVEFLVSFYNNEISEKSEIFDDQFSVERPDGSNFTLKIRSTKLEDSAMYFCASSTPRGGYNEQFFGPGTRLTVL.

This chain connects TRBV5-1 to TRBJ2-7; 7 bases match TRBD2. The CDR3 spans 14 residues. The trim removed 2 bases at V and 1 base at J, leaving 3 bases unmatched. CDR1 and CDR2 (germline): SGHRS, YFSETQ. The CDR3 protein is CASSLGGSSYEQYF. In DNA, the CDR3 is TGCGCCAGCAGCTTAGGCGGGAGTTCCTACGAGCAGTACTTC.

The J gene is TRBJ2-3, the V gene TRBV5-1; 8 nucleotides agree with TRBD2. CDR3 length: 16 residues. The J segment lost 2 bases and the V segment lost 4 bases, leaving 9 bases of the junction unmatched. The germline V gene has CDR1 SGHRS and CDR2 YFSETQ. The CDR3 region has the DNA TGCGCCAGCAGCCCTGGGGCTAGCGGGTCCACAGATACGCAGTATTTT. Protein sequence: CASSPGASGSTDTQYF.

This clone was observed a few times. The DNA of the CDR3 is TGTGCCTGGAGTGTACGGGGCACCGGGGAGCTGTTTTTT. Residues: CAWSVRGTGELFF. The chain is built from TRBV30 and TRBJ2-2, with a possible D match to TRBD2 (5 bases). V shed 0 bases and J shed 4 bases, with 6 bases lying between them. Germline V gene lookup returns CDR1 GTSNPN and CDR2 SVGIG (reference sequence). This CDR3 comprises 13 residues.

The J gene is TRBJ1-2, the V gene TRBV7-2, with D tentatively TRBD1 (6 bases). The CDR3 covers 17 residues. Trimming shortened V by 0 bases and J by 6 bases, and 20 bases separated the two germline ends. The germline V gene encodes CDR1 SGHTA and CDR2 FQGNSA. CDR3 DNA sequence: TGTGCCAGCAGCTTAGCCGCCACAGGGTTGGGTTCTCATGGCTACACCTTC. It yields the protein CASSLAATGLGSHGYTF.

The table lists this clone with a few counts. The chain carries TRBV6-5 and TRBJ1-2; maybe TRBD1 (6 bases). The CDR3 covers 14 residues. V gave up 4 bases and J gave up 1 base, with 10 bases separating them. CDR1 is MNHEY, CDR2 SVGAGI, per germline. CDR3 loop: CASSSPQGNYGYTF. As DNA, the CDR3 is TGTGCCAGCAGTTCCCCACAGGGTAACTATGGCTACACCTTC.

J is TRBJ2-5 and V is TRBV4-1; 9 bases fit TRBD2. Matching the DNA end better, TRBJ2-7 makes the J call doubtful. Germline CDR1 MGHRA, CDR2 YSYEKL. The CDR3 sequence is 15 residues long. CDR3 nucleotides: TGCGCCAGCAGCCCTCGGCGGGAGGGCCTCCACGAGCAGTACTTC. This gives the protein CASSPRREGLHEQYF.

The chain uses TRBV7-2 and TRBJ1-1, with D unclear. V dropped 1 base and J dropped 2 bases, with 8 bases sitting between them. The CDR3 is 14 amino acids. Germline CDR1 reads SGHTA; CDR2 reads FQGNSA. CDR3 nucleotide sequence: TGTGCCAGCAGCTTAGTCGCAGGAAACACTGAAGCTTTCTTT. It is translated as CASSLVAGNTEAFF.

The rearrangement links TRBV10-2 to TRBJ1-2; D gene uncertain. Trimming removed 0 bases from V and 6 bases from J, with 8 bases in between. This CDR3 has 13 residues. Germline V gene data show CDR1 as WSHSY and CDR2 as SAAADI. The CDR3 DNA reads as TGCGCCAGCAGTGAGTCGTCAGGTAATGGCTACACCTTC. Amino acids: CASSESSGNGYTF.

Here the CDR3 reads CASRGQGISSSPLHF. CDR3 bases: TGTGCCAGCAGAGGACAGGGTATTTCGTCTTCACCCCTCCACTTT. The chain joins TRBV6-1 to TRBJ1-6; the match to TRBD1 covers 8 bases. Germline CDR1 MNHNS, CDR2 SASEGT. After removal of 6 bases from V and 9 bases from J, the junction contained 10 bases not matched to a gene. The CDR3 totals 15 residues.

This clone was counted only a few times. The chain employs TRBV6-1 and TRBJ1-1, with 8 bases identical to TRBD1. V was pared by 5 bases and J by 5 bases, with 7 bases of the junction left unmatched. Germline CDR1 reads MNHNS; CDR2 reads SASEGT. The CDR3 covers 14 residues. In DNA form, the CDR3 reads TGTGCCAGCAGTCTCACAGGGGGGAGGACTGAAGCTTTCTTT. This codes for CASSLTGGRTEAFF.

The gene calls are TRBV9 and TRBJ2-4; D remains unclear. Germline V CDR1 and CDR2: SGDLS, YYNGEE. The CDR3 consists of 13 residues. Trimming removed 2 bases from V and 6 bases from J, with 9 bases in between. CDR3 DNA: TGTGCCAGCAGCGTTGCAGATGGAAACATTCAGTACTTC. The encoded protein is CASSVADGNIQYF.

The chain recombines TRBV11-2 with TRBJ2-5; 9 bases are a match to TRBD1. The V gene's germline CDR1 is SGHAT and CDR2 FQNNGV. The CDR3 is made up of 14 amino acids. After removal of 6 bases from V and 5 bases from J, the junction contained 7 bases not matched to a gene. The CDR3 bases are TGTGCCAGCAGAACCGGGACAGGGTTTGAGACCCAGTACTTC. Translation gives CASRTGTGFETQYF. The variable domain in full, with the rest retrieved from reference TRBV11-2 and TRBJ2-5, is EAGVAQSPRYKIIEKRQSVAFWCNPISGHATLYWYQQILGQGPKLLIQFQNNGVVDDSQLPKDRFSAERLKGVDSTLKIQPAKLEDSAVYLCASRTGTGFETQYFGPGTRLLVL.

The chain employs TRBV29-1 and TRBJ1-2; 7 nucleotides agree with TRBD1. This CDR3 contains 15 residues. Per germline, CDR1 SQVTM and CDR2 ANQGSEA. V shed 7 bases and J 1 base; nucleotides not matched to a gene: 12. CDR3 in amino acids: CSAEGRTGDNYGYTF. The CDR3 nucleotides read TGCAGCGCCGAAGGCAGGACAGGAGATAACTATGGCTACACCTTC. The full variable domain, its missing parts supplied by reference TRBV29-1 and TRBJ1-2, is SAVISQKPSRDICQRGTSLTIQCQVDSQVTMMFWYRQQPGQSLTLIATANQGSEATYESGFVIDKFPISRPNLTFSTLTVSNMSPEDSSIYLCSAEGRTGDNYGYTFGSGTRLTVV.

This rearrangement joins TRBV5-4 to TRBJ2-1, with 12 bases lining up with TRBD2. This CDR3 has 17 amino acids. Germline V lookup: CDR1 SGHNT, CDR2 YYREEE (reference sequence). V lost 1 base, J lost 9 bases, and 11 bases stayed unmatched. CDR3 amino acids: CASSLLSPSGRASEQFF. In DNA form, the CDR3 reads TGTGCCAGCAGCTTGCTCTCCCCTAGCGGGAGGGCCAGTGAGCAGTTCTTC.

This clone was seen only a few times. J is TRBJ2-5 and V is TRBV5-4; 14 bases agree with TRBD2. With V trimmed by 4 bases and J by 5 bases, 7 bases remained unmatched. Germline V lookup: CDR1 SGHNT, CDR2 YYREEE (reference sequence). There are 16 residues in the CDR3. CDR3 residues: CASSGTSGGGFETQYF. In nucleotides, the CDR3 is TGTGCCAGCAGCGGGACTAGCGGGGGAGGATTTGAGACCCAGTACTTC.